These T cell receptor beta chains were read from a single sample in a study of blood T cells in healthy people across ages. MiXCR, applied by TCRdb to the 5' RACE reads, yields one record per CDR3 protein. The sample shows hundreds of thousands of distinct CDR3 sequences, roughly 24% of them seen only once. The same data also went into a second study, on T cells of mothers and their children.

Material: blood. The receptors here all came from a boy between 5 and 17 years old in good health. Both conserved end residues are part of each CDR3. A D gene is named only where the DNA matches it firmly. Clone size appears in some rows only: once, few, many, or a class for an expanded clone.

size | J | V | D | CDR3 | DNA
few | TRBJ2-3 | TRBV3-1 | . | CASSHWRDTDTQYF | TGTGCCAGCAGCCACTGGCGGGACACAGATACGCAGTATTTT
. | TRBJ2-4 | TRBV10-2 | TRBD2 | CASSEGRAGGAKNIQYF | TGCGCCAGCAGTGAGGGGAGGGCAGGAGGGGCCAAAAACATTCAGTACTTC
few | TRBJ2-7 | TRBV6-2/TRBV6-3 | . | CASSYQTVPHEQYF | TGTGCCAGCAGTTACCAGACAGTTCCCCACGAGCAGTACTTC
. | TRBJ2-1 | TRBV3-1 | TRBD2 | CASSQEPSGGLTSSYNEQFF | TGTGCCAGCAGCCAAGAACCTAGCGGGGGCCTCACGAGCTCCTACAATGAGCAGTTCTTC
few | TRBJ2-1 | TRBV7-3 | TRBD2 | CASSPWTSRGVRNEQFF | TGTGCCAGCAGCCCGTGGACTAGCCGCGGTGTACGCAATGAGCAGTTCTTC
. | TRBJ1-1 | TRBV15 | TRBD1 | CATSGDRANTEAFF | TGTGCCACCAGCGGGGACAGGGCGAACACTGAAGCTTTCTTT
. | TRBJ1-2 | TRBV9 | . | CASSGQGHSLNYGYTF | TGTGCCAGCAGCGGACAAGGACACTCGCTTAACTATGGCTACACCTTC
. | TRBJ1-4 | TRBV6-1 | . | CASSEAGVGNEKLFF | TGTGCCAGCAGTGAAGCGGGCGTAGGGAATGAAAAACTGTTTTTT
. | TRBJ1-4 | TRBV5-4 | . | CASSSGGLSDEKLFF | TGTGCCAGCAGCTCTGGCGGGCTCAGCGATGAAAAACTGTTTTTT
. | TRBJ2-5 | TRBV11-1 | . | CASSLAANQETQYF | TGTGCCAGCAGCTTAGCGGCCAACCAAGAGACCCAGTACTTC
few | TRBJ1-6 | TRBV4-1 | TRBD1 | CASSLQRDRGDSPLHF | TGCGCCAGCAGCCTACAGAGGGACAGGGGTGATTCACCCCTCCACTTT
. | TRBJ2-5 | TRBV12-5 | TRBD1 | CASARTGTETQYF | TGTGCTAGTGCCCGGACAGGGACAGAGACCCAGTACTTC
many | TRBJ2-5 | TRBV12-3/TRBV12-4 | TRBD1 | CASSPTGGETQYF | TGTGCCAGCAGTCCGACAGGGGGAGAGACCCAGTACTTC
few | TRBJ2-5 | TRBV10-3 | . | CAISDSYLDPETQYF | TGTGCCATCAGCGACTCTTACCTCGACCCTGAGACCCAGTACTTC
few | TRBJ1-2 | TRBV29-1 | . | CSARGTSGGYTF | TGCAGCGCCAGGGGCACATCGGGTGGCTACACCTTC
. | TRBJ2-5 | TRBV10-2 | TRBD2 | CASRRLTSGGRETQYF | TGCGCCAGCAGAAGACTAACTAGCGGGGGAAGAGAGACCCAGTACTTC
few | TRBJ2-3 | TRBV30 | . | CAWIRRPDTQYF | TGTGCCTGGATCAGAAGGCCAGATACGCAGTATTTT
few | TRBJ2-5 | TRBV10-3 | TRBD2 | CAIRGASGGNQETQYF | TGTGCCATCAGGGGTGCTAGCGGGGGGAACCAAGAGACCCAGTACTTC
few | TRBJ2-5 | TRBV6-6 | . | CASSTSMYQETQYF | TGTGCCAGCAGCACTAGTATGTACCAAGAGACCCAGTACTTC
. | TRBJ2-1 | TRBV3-1 | . | CASSVSGRENNEQFF | TGTGCCAGCAGCGTATCTGGCCGGGAAAACAATGAGCAGTTCTTC
. | TRBJ2-7 | TRBV7-2 | . | CASSLTHVRLEQYF | TGTGCCAGCAGCTTGACTCACGTTCGACTAGAGCAGTACTTC
. | TRBJ1-4 | TRBV5-1 | TRBD1 | CASSQETNRGLGEKLFF | TGCGCCAGCAGCCAAGAAACCAACAGGGGGCTGGGTGAAAAACTGTTTTTT
few | TRBJ2-2 | TRBV12-5 | . | CASGLVVGVSGELFF | TGTGCTAGTGGTTTGGTAGTGGGGGTGTCCGGGGAGCTGTTTTTT
. | TRBJ2-7 | TRBV6-6 | . | CASSYGGTGNSYEQYF | TGTGCCAGCAGTTATGGGGGGACGGGTAACTCCTACGAGCAGTACTTC
. | TRBJ2-1 | TRBV27 | TRBD2 | CASSLGLAGPVNEQFF | TGTGCCAGCAGTTTAGGACTAGCGGGGCCTGTCAATGAGCAGTTCTTC
. | TRBJ2-5 | TRBV2 | TRBD2 | CASRSLAGGRETQYF | TGTGCCAGCCGCTCCCTAGCGGGGGGGCGGGAGACCCAGTACTTC
. | TRBJ2-2 | TRBV5-1 | . | CASSLAGSGGELFF | TGCGCCAGCAGCCTGGCCGGTAGCGGCGGGGAGCTGTTTTTT